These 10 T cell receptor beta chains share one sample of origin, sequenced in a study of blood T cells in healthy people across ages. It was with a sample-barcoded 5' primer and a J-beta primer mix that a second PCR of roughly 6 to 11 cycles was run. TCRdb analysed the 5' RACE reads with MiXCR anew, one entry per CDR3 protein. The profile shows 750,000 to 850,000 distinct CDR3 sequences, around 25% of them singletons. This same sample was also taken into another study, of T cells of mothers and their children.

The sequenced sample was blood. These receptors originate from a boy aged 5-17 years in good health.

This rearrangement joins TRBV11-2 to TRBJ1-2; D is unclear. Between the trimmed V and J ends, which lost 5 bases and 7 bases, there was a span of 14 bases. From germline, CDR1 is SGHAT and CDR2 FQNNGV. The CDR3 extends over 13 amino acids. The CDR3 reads CASSPMWEAGYTF. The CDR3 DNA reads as TGTGCCAGCAGCCCCATGTGGGAGGCTGGCTACACCTTC.

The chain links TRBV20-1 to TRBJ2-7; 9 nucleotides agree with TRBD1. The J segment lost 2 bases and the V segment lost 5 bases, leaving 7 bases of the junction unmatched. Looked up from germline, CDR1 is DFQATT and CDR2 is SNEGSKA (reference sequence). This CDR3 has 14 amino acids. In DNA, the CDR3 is TGCAGTGCTGCGACAGGGGGAAGGACCTACGAGCAGTACTTC. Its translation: CSAATGGRTYEQYF.

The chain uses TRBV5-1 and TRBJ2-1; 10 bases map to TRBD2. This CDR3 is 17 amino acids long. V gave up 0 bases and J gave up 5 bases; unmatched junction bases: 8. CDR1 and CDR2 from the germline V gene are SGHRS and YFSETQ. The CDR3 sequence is CASSLGNIAGGHNEQFF. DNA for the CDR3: TGCGCCAGCAGCTTGGGGAACATAGCGGGGGGCCACAATGAGCAGTTCTTC.

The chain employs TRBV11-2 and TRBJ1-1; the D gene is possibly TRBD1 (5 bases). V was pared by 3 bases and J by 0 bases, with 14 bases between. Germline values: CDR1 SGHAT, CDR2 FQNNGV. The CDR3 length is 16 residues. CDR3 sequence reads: CASSFFREEMNTEAFF. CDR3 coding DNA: TGTGCCAGCAGCTTTTTCAGGGAGGAGATGAACACTGAAGCTTTCTTT.

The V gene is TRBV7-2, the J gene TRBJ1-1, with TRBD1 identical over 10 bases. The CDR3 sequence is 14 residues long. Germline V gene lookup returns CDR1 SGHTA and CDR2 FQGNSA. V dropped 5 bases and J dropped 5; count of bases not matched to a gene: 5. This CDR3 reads CASSKDRGSTEAFF. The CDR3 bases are TGTGCCAGCAGCAAGGACAGGGGGAGTACTGAAGCTTTCTTT.

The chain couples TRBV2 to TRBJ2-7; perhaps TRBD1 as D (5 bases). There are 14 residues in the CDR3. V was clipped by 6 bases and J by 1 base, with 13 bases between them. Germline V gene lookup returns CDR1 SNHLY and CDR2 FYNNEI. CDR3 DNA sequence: TGTGCCAGCAGCCTCAGGGCATCATCCTACGAGCAGTACTTC. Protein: CASSLRASSYEQYF.

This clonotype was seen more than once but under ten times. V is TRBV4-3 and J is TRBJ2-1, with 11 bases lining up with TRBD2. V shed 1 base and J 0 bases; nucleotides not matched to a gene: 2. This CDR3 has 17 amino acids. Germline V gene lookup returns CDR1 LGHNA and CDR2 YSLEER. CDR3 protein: CASSQGLAGSSYNEQFF. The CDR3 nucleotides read TGCGCCAGCAGCCAAGGACTAGCGGGGAGCTCCTACAATGAGCAGTTCTTC.

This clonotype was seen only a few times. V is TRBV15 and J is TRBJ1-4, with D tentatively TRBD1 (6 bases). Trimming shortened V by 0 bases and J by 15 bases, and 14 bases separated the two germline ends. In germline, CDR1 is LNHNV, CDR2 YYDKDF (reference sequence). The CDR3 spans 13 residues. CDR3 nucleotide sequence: TGTGCCACCAGCAGAGAAGGGGGGCAAGCGGTGTTTTTT. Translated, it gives CATSREGGQAVFF.

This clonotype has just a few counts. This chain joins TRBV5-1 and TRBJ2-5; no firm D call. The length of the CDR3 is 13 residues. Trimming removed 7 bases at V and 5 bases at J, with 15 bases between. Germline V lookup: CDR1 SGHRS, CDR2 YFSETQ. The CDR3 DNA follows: TGCGCCAGCCCAAGTTCCCCAATGGAGACCCAGTACTTC. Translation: CASPSSPMETQYF.

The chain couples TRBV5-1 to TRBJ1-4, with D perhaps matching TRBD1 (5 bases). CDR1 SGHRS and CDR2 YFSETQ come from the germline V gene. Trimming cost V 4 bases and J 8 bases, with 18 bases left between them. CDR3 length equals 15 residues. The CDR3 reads CASSPHRDEGEKLFF. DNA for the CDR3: TGCGCCAGCAGCCCCCACCGGGACGAAGGAGAAAAACTGTTTTTT.